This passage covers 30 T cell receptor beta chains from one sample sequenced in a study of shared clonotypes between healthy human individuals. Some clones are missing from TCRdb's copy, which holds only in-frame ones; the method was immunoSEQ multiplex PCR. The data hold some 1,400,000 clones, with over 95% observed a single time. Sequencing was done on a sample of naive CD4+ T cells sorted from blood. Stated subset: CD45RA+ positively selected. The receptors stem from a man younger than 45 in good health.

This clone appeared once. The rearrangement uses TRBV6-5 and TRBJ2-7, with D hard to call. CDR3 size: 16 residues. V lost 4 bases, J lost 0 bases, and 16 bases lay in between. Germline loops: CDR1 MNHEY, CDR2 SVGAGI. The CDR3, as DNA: TGTGCCAGCAGTTTTTCTCACAGTGGCATCTCCTACGAGCAGTACTTC. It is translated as CASSFSHSGISYEQYF.

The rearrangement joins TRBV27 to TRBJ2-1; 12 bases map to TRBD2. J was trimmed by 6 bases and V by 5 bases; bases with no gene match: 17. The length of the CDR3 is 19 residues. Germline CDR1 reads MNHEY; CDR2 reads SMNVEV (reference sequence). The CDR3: CASSTGLAGRILGPNEQFF. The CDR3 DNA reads TGTGCCAGCAGTACTGGACTAGCGGGACGTATTTTGGGGCCCAATGAGCAGTTCTTC.

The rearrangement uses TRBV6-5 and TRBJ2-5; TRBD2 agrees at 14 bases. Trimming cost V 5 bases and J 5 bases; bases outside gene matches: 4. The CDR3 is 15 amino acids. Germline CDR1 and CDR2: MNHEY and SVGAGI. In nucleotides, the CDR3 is TGTGCCAGCAGTCCCGGGACTAGCGGGAGTGAGACCCAGTACTTC. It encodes CASSPGTSGSETQYF.

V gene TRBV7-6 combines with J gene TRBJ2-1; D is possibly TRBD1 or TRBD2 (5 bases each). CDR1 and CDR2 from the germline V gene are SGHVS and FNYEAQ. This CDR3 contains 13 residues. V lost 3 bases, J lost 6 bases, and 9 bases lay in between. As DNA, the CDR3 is TGTGCCAGCAGCTTCCGGGGCCCCAATGAGCAGTTCTTC. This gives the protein CASSFRGPNEQFF.

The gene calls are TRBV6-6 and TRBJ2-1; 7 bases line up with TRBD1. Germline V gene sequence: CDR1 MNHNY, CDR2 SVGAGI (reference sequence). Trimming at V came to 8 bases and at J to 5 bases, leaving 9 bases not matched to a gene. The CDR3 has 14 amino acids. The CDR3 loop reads CASGGQLVDNEQFF. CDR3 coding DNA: TGTGCCAGCGGGGGACAGCTTGTCGACAATGAGCAGTTCTTC.

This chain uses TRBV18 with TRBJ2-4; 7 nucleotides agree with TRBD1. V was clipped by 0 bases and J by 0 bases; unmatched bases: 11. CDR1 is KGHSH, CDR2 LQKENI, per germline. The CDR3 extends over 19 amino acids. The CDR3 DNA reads TGTGCCAGCTCACCACCTCGGACAGGCAGTGGCCTAGCCAAAAACATTCAGTACTTC. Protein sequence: CASSPPRTGSGLAKNIQYF.

In DNA form, the CDR3 reads TGCGCCAGCAGCTTGGGACTAGTACCCGGGGCCAATGAGCAGTTCTTC. Translated: CASSLGLVPGANEQFF. The gene calls are TRBV5-1 and TRBJ2-1; maybe TRBD2 (6 bases). Germline lookup yields CDR1 SGHRS and CDR2 YFSETQ. The CDR3 has 16 amino acids. Between the trimmed V and J ends, which lost 0 bases and 6 bases, there was a span of 16 bases.

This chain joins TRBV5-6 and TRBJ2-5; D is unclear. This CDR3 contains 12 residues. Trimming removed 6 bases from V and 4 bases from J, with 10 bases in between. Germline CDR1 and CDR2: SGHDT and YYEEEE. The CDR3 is CASTQIRETQYF. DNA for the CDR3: TGTGCCAGCACCCAGATTCGAGAGACCCAGTACTTC.

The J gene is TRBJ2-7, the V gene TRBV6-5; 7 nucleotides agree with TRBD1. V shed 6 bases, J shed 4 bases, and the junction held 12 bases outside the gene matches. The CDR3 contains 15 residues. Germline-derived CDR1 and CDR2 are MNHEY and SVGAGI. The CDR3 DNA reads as TGTGCCAGCAGCAGCAGACAGGGTATTGGTTACGAGCAGTACTTC. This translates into CASSSRQGIGYEQYF.

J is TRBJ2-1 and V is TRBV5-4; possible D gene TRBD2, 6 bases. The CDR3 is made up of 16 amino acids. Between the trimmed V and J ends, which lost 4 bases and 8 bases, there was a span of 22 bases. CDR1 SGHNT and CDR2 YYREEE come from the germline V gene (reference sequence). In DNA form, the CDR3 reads TGTGCCAGCAGCCCTAGCATCGGGAGAGGGTCCCATGAGCAGTTCTTC. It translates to CASSPSIGRGSHEQFF. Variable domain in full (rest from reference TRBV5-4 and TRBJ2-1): ETGVTQSPTHLIKTRGQQVTLRCSSQSGHNTVSWYQQALGQGPQFIFQYYREEENGRGNFPPRFSGLQFPNYSSELNVNALELDDSALYLCASSPSIGRGSHEQFFGPGTRLTVL.

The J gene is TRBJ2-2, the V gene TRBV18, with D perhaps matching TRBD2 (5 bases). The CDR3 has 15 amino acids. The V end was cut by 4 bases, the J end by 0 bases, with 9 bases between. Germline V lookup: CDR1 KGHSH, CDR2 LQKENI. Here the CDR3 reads CASSLGLPNTGELFF. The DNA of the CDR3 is TGTGCCAGCTCACTCGGACTTCCGAACACCGGGGAGCTGTTTTTT. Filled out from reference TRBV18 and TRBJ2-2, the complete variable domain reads NAGVMQNPRHLVRRRGQEARLRCSPMKGHSHVYWYRQLPEEGLKFMVYLQKENIIDESGMPKERFSAEFPKEGPSILRIQQVVRGDSAAYFCASSLGLPNTGELFFGEGSRLTVL.

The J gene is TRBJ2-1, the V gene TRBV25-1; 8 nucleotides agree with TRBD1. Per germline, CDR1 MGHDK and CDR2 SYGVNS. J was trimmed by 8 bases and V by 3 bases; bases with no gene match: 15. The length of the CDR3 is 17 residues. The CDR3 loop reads CASSETSGQGFWHEQFF. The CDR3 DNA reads TGTGCCAGCAGTGAGACCTCTGGACAGGGTTTTTGGCATGAGCAGTTCTTC.

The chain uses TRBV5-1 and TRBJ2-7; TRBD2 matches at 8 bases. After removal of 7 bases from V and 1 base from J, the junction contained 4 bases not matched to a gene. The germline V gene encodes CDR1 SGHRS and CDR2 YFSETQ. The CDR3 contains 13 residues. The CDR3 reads CASCPGGSYEQYF. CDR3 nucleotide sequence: TGCGCCAGCTGTCCGGGGGGGTCCTACGAGCAGTACTTC.

The CDR3 DNA follows: TGTGCCAGCAGCACCTTCCTTGAAATGTACACTGAAGCTTTCTTT. Amino acids: CASSTFLEMYTEAFF. The rearrangement joins TRBV21-1 to TRBJ1-1. TRBV21-1 is a known pseudogene. The CDR3 is made up of 15 amino acids.

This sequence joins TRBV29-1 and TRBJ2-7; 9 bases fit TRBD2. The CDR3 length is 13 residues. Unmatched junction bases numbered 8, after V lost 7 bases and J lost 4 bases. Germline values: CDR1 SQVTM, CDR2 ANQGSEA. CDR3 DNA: TGCAGCGCGACGGTAGCGGGAGTTTACGAGCAGTACTTC. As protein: CSATVAGVYEQYF.

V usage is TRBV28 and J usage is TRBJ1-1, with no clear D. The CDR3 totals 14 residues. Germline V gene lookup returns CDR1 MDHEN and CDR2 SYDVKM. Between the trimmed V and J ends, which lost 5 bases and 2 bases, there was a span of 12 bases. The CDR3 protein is CASSPYPLNTEAFF. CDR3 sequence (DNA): TGTGCCAGCAGTCCATACCCATTAAACACTGAAGCTTTCTTT. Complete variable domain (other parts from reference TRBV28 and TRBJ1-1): DVKVTQSSRYLVKRTGEKVFLECVQDMDHENMFWYRQDPGLGLRLIYFSYDVKMKEKGDIPEGYSVSREKKERFSLILESASTNQTSMYLCASSPYPLNTEAFFGQGTRLTVV.

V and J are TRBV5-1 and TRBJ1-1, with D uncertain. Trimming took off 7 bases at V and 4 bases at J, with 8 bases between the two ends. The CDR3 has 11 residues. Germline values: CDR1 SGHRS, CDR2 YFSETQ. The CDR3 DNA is TGCGCCAGCGTGGGGTCCACTGAAGCTTTCTTT. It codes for CASVGSTEAFF.

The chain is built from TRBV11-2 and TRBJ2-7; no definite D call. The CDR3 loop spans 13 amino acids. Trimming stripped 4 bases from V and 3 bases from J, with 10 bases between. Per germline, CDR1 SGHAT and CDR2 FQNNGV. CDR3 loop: CASSSRRIYEQYF. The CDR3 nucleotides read TGTGCCAGCAGCTCGCGACGCATCTACGAGCAGTACTTC.

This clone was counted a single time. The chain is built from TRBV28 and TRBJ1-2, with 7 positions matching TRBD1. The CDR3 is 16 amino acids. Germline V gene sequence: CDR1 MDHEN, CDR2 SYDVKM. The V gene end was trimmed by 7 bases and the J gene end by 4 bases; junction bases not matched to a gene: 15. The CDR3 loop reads CASTPPWEGASYGYTF. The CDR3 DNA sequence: TGTGCCAGCACTCCCCCCTGGGAGGGGGCGAGCTATGGCTACACCTTC.

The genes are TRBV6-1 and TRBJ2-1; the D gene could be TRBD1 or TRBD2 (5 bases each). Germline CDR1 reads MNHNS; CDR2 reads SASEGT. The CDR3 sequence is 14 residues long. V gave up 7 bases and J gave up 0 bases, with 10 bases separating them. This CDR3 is CASTKGSSYNEQFF. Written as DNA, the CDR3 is TGTGCCAGCACGAAGGGGAGCTCCTACAATGAGCAGTTCTTC.

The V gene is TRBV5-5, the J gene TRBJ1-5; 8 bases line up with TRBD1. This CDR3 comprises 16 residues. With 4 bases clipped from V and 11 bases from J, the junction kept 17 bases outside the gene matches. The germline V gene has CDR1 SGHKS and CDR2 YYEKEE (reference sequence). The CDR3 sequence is CASSLGVDRVYLAQHF. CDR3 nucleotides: TGTGCCAGCAGCCTGGGGGTGGACAGGGTGTATTTGGCCCAGCATTTT. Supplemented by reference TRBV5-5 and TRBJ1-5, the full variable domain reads DAGVTQSPTHLIKTRGQQVTLRCSPISGHKSVSWYQQVLGQGPQFIFQYYEKEERGRGNFPDRFSARQFPNYSSELNVNALLLGDSALYLCASSLGVDRVYLAQHFGDGTRLSIL.

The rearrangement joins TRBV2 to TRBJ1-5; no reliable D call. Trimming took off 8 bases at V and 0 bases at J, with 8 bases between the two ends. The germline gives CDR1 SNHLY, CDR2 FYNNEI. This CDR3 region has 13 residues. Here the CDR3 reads CASVLYSNQPQHF. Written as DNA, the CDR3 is TGTGCCAGCGTGCTCTATAGCAATCAGCCCCAGCATTTT.

In DNA form, the CDR3 reads TGTGCCAGCAGCATAGCGGGAGCCTCCTACGAGCAGTACTTC. Translating gives CASSIAGASYEQYF. V and J are TRBV14 and TRBJ2-7, with 9 bases identical to TRBD2. This CDR3 has 14 residues. The germline CDR1 and CDR2 sequences are SGHDN and FVKESK. V gave up 5 bases and J gave up 0 bases; unmatched junction bases: 2.

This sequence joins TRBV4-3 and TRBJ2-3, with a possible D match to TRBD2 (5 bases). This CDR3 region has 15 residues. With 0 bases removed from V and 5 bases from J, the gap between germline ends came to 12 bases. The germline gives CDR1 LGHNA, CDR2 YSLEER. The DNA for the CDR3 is TGCGCCAGCAGCCAAGATAAGCGTGCGGGAGATACGCAGTATTTT. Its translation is CASSQDKRAGDTQYF.

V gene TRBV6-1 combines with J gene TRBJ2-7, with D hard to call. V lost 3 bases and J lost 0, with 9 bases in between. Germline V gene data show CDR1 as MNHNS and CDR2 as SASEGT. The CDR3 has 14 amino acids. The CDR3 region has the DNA TGTGCCAGCAGTGACCACATGCGCTCCTACGAGCAGTACTTC. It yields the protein CASSDHMRSYEQYF.

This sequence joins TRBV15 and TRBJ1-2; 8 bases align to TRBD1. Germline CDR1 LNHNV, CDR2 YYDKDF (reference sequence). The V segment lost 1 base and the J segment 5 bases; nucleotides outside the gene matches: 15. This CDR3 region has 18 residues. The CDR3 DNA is TGTGCCACCAGCAGAGGATCTGTGACAGGGGAGTTGGGGTATGGCTACACCTTC. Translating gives CATSRGSVTGELGYGYTF.

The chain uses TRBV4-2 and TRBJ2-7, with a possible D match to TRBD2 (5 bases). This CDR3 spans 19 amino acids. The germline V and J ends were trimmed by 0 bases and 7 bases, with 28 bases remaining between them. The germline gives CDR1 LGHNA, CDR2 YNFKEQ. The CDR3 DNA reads TGTGCCAGCAGCCAAGAAAATCTTCCGCGGCGGTTCGGGGTATGGGAGCAGTACTTC. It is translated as CASSQENLPRRFGVWEQYF.

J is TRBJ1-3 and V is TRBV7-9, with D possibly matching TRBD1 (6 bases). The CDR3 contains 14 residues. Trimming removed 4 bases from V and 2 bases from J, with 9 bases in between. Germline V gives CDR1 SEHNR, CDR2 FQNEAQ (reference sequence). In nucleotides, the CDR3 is TGTGCCAGCAGCTCCTGGACAGCTGGAAACACCATATATTTT. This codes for CASSSWTAGNTIYF.

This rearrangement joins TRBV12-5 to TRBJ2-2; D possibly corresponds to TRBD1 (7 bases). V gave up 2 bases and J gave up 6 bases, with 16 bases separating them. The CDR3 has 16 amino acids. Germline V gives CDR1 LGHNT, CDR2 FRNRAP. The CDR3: CASGLFQGGESGELFF. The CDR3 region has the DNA TGTGCTAGTGGTTTGTTCCAGGGGGGAGAGTCCGGGGAGCTGTTTTTT.

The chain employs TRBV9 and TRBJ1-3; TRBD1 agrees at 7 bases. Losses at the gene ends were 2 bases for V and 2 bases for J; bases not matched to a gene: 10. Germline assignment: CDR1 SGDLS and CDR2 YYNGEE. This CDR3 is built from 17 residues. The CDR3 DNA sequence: TGTGCCAGCAGCGTCGGCAGGGGGGGTTTTGCTGGAAACACCATATATTTT. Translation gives CASSVGRGGFAGNTIYF.